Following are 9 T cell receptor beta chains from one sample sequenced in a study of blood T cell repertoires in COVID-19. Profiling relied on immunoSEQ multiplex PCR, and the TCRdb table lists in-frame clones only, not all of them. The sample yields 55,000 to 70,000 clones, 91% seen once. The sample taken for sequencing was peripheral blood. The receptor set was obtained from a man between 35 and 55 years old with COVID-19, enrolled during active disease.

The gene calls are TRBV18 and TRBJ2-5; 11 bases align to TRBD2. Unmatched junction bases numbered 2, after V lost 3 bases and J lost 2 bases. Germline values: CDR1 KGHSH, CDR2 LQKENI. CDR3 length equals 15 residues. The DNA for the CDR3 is TGTGCCAGCTCACCGTCTAGCGGGGGGCAAGAGACCCAGTACTTC. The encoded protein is CASSPSSGGQETQYF.

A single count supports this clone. The CDR3 DNA sequence: TGTGCCTGGCAAACAGGGGCGGCGGCTTTCTTT. Translating gives CAWQTGAAAFF. J is TRBJ1-1 and V is TRBV30, with 7 bases aligning to TRBD1. V was clipped by 5 bases and J by 11 bases; unmatched bases: 8. The CDR3 spans 11 residues. Germline CDR1 is GTSNPN and CDR2 is SVGIG (reference sequence).

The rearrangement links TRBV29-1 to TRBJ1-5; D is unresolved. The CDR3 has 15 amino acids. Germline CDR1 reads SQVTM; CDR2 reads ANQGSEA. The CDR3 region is CRVPPGTITNQPQHF. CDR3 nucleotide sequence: TGCAGGGTTCCCCCGGGTACTATCACCAATCAGCCCCAGCATTTT.

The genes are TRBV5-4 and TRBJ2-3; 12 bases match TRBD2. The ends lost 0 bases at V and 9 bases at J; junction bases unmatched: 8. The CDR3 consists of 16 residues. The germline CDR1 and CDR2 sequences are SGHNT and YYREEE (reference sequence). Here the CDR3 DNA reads TGTGCCAGCAGCTTGGGCACACCGACTAGCGGGGGAACGCAGTATTTT. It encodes CASSLGTPTSGGTQYF. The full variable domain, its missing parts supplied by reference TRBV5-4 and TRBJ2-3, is ETGVTQSPTHLIKTRGQQVTLRCSSQSGHNTVSWYQQALGQGPQFIFQYYREEENGRGNFPPRFSGLQFPNYSSELNVNALELDDSALYLCASSLGTPTSGGTQYFGPGTRLTVL.

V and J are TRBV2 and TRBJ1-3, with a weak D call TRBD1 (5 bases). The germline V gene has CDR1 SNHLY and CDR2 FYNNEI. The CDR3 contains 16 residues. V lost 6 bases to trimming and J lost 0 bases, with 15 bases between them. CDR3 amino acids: CASSETGPSSGNTIYF. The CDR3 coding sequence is TGTGCCAGCAGCGAAACAGGTCCTAGCTCTGGAAACACCATATATTTT.

CDR3 amino acids: CSVALRGLGNEQFF. The CDR3 nucleotides read TGCAGCGTTGCCCTCCGGGGACTGGGCAATGAGCAGTTCTTC. The chain links TRBV29-1 to TRBJ2-1, with D perhaps TRBD2 (6 bases). The germline V gene has CDR1 SQVTM and CDR2 ANQGSEA. V was clipped by 4 bases and J by 6 bases, with 16 bases between them. The CDR3 contains 14 residues.

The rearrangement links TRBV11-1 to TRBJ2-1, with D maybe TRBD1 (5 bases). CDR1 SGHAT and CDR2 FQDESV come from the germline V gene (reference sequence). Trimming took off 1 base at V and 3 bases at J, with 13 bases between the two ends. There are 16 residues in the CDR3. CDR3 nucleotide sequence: TGTGCCAGCAGCTTAGAGCCGCAGGGTGGCTACAATGAGCAGTTCTTC. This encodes CASSLEPQGGYNEQFF.

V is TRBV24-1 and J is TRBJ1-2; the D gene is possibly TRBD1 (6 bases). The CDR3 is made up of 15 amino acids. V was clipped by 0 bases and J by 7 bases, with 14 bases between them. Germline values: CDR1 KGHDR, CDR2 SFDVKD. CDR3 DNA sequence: TGTGCCACCAGTGATTTGAAGGGGGGGTTTGGTGGCTACACCTTC. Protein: CATSDLKGGFGGYTF.

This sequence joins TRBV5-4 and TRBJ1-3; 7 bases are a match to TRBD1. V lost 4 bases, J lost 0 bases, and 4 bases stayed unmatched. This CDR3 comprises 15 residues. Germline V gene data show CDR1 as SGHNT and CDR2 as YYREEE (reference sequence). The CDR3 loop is CASSPRDSSGNTIYF. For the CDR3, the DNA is TGTGCCAGCAGCCCAAGGGACAGCTCTGGAAACACCATATATTTT.